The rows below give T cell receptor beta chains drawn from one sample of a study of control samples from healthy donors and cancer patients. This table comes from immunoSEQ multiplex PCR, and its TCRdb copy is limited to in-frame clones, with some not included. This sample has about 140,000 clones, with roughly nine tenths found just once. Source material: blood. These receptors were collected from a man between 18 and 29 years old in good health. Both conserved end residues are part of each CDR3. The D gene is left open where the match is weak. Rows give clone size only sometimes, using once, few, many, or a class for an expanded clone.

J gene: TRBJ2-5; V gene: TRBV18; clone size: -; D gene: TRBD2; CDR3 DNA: TGTGCCAGCGTATCAACGGGACTAGCGGAGACCCAGTACTTC; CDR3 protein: CASVSTGLAETQYF
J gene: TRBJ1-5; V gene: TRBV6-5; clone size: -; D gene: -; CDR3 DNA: TGTGCCAGCAGGGAGGGAGATCAGCCCCAGCATTTT; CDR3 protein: CASREGDQPQHF
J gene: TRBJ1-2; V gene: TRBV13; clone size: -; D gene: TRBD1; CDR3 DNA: TGTGCCAGCAGTGGGGGGACAGGGGAGCGTGGTAGCTACACCTTC; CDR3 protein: CASSGGTGERGSYTF
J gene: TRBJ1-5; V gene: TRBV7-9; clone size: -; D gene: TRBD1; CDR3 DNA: TGTGCCAGCAGCCGCTCTCCAACGACAGGGCCTTTGAGCAATCAGCCCCAGCATTTT; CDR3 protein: CASSRSPTTGPLSNQPQHF
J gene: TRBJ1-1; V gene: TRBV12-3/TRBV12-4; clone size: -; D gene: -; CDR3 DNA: TGTGCCAGCAGTCAGTGGCCCACTGAAGCTTTCTTT; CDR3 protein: CASSQWPTEAFF
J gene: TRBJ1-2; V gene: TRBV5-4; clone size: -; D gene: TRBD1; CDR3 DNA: TGTGCCAGCAGCCAAGACAGGGGGCAGGACGGCTACACCTTC; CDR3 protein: CASSQDRGQDGYTF
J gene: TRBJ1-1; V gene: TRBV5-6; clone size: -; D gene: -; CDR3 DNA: TGTGCCAGCAGCTTGTGGTCCCGGGGGAACACTGAAGCTTTCTTT; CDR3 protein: CASSLWSRGNTEAFF
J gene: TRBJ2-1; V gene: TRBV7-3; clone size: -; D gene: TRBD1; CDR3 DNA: TGTGCCAGCAGCTTAATAAGGGTAGGGGGAAAGTCGGACAGGACCAAAACGGAGCAGTTCTTC; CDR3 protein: CASSLIRVGGKSDRTKTEQFF
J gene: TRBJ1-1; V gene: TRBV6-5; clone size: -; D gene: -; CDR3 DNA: TGTGCCAGCAGAAATTTGGGGGTGGTGAACACTGAAGCTTTCTTT; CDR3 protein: CASRNLGVVNTEAFF
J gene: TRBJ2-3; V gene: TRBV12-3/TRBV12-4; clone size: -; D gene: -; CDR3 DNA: TGTGCCAGCAGTATGTTCACAGATACGCAGTATTTT; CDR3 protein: CASSMFTDTQYF
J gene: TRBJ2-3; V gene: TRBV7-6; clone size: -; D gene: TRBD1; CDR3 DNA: TGTGCCAGCAGTGAGACAGGGCCGGCAGATACGCAGTATTTT; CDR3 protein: CASSETGPADTQYF
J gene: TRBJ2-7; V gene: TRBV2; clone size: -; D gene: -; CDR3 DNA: TGTGCCAGCAGTGAATCTCAGGCTTTATCCTACGAGCAGTACTTC; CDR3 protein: CASSESQALSYEQYF
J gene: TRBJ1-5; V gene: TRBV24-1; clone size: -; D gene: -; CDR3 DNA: TGTGCCACCAGTGATGCGGATAGTAATCAGCCCCAGCATTTT; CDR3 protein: CATSDADSNQPQHF
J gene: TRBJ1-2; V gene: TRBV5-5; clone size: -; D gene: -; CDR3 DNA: TGTGCCAGCAGCTCTGGGCTGGGGGGGGCGTCTAACTATGGCTACACCTTC; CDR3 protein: CASSSGLGGASNYGYTF
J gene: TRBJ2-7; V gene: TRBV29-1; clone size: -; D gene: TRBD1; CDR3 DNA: TGCAGCGTTGGGGACAGCCTGTACGAGCAGTACTTC; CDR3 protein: CSVGDSLYEQYF
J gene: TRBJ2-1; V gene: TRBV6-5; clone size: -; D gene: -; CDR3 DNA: TGTGCCAGCACTTACACTGGGCTAGCTGGTGAGCAGTTCTTC; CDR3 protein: CASTYTGLAGEQFF
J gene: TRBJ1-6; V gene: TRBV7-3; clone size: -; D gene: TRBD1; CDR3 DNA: TGTGCCAGCAGCGGACAGGGGCGGGATAATTCACCCCTCCACTTT; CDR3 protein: CASSGQGRDNSPLHF
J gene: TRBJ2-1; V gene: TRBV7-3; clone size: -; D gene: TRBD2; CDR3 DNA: TGTGCCAGCAGCCCCGGGGGGGCCTTCGGAGATGAGCAGTTCTTC; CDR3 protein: CASSPGGAFGDEQFF
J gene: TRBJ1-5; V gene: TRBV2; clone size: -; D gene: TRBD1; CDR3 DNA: TGTGCCAGCAGGAGACAGGGAACCAGCAATCAGCCCCAGCATTTT; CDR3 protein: CASRRQGTSNQPQHF
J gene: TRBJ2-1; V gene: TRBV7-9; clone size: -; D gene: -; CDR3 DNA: TGTGCCAGCAGCTTAGCGGGCGGTGAGCAGTTCTTC; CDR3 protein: CASSLAGGEQFF
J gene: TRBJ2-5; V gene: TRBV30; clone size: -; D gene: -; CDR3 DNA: TGTGCCTGGGGACCATCGCGGGAGACCCAGTACTTC; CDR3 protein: CAWGPSRETQYF
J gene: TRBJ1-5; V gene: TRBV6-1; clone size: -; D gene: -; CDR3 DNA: TGTGCCAGCAGTGAAAACACCGGGTGGAGTCAGCCCCAGCATTTT; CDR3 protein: CASSENTGWSQPQHF
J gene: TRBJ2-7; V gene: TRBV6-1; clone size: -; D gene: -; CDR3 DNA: TGTGCCAGCAGTGAAAGGGGTACGGCCTACGAGCAGTACTTC; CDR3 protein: CASSERGTAYEQYF
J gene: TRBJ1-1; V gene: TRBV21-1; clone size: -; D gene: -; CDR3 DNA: TGTGCCAGCAGCCCTTATGAAGCTTTCTTT; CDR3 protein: CASSPYEAFF
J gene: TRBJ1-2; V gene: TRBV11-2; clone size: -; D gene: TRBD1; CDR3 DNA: TGTGCCAGCAGCCCCAGAAACAGGGGGGACTATGGCTACACCTTC; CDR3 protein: CASSPRNRGDYGYTF
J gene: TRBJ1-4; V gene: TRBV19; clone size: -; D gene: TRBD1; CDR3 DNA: TGTGCCAGTAGACAGGGGGACTCCGATTATGAAAAACTGTTTTTT; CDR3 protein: CASRQGDSDYEKLFF
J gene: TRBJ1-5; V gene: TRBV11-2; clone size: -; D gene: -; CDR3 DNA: TGTGCCAGCAGTTTGGCCCCCAATCAGCCCCAGCATTTT; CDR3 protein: CASSLAPNQPQHF
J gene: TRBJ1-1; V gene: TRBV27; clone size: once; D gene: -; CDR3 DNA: TGTGCCAGCACCTTGGCCCGGGGCACTGAAGCTTTCTTT; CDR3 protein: CASTLARGTEAFF
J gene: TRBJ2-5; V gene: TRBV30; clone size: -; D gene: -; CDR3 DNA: TGTGCCTGGGCCCCCAGGGATGCCCAGTACTTC; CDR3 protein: CAWAPRDAQYF
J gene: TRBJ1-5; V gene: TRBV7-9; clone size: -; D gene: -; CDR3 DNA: TGTGCCAGCAGACCGAGTAGTGGGGGGGACGATCAGCCCCAGCATTTT; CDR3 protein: CASRPSSGGDDQPQHF
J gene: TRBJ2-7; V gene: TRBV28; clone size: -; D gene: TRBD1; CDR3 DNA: TGTGCCAGCGGGGGACAGGGGACCTACGAGCAGTACTTC; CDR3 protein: CASGGQGTYEQYF
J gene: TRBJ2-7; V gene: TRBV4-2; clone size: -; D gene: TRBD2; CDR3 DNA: TGTGCCAGCAGCCAAACTAGCGGGGGCCACTACGAGCAGTACTTC; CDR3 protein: CASSQTSGGHYEQYF
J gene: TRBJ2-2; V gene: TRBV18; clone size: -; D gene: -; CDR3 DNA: TGTGCCAGCTCACTGTCGGGTCCCGGGGAGCTGTTTTTT; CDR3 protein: CASSLSGPGELFF
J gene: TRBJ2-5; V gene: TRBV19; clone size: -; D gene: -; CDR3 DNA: TGTGCCAGTAGTCCCCGGGAATTCTCGAACCCTCAAGAGACCCAGTACTTC; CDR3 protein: CASSPREFSNPQETQYF
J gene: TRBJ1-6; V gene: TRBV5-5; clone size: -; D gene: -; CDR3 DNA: TGTGCCAGCAGCTTCTTGGCGGGAGATTATAATTCACCCCTCCACTTT; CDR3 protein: CASSFLAGDYNSPLHF
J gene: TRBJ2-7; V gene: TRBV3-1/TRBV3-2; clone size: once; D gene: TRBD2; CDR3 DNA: TGTGCCAGCAGCCACAGCGGGGCAAGGGAGCAGTACTTC; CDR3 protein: CASSHSGAREQYF
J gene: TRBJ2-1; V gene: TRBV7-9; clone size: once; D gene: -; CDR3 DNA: TGTGCCAGCAGCTTAAGCAGGGCCAATGAGCAGTTCTTC; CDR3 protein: CASSLSRANEQFF
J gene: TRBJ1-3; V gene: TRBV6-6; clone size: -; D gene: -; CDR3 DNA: TGTGCCAGCAAAGGAGGTAGCACTGGAAACACCATATATTTT; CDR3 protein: CASKGGSTGNTIYF
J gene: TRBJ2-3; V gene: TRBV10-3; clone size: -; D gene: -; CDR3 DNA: TGTGCCATCAGTGAGTCACGCAGGGGGGTCAGCGCAGATACGCAGTATTTT; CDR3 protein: CAISESRRGVSADTQYF
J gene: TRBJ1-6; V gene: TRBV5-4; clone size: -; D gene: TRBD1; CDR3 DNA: TGTGCCAGCAGCTCCCGGACAGGGGGCCACTCACCCCTCCACTTT; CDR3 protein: CASSSRTGGHSPLHF
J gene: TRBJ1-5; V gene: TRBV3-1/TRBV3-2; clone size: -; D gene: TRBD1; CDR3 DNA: TGTGCCAGCAGCCAAGATTTCCAGACAGGGAACCAGCCCCAGCATTTT; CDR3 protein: CASSQDFQTGNQPQHF
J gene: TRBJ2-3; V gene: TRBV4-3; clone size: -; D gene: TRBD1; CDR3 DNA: TGCGCCAGCAGCCCCGGACGGTGGCAGGGGGCGTCGGCAGATACGCAGTATTTT; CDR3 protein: CASSPGRWQGASADTQYF
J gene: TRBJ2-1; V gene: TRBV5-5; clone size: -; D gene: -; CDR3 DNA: TGTGCCAGCAGCCCGGACACCCGAGAGTTCTTC; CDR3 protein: CASSPDTREFF
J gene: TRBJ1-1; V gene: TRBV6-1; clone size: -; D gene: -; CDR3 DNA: TGTGCCAGCAGTGAAGCGCCCACCGACACGAACACTGAAGCTTTCTTT; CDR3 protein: CASSEAPTDTNTEAFF
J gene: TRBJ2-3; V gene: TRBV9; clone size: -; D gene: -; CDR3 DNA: TGTGCCAGCAGCCCAACTAGAGCCACAGATACGCAGTATTTT; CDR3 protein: CASSPTRATDTQYF
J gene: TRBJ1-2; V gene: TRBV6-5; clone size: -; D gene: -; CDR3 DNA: TGTGCCAGCAGTCCACAGGGTCCGGCTAACTATGGCTACACCTTC; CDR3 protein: CASSPQGPANYGYTF
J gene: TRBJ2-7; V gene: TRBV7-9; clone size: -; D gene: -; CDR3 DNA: TGTGCCAGCAGCAGACACCAACGGGCCTCCTACGAGCAGTACTTC; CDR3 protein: CASSRHQRASYEQYF
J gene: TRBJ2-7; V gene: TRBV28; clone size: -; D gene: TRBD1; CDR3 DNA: TGTGCCAGCAGTTTAACGGGACAGGGCTACGAGCAGTACTTC; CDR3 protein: CASSLTGQGYEQYF
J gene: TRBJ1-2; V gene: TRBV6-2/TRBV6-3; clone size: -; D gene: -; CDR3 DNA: TGTGCCAGCAGCATAGGGGCGAGAGATGGCTACACCTTC; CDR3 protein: CASSIGARDGYTF
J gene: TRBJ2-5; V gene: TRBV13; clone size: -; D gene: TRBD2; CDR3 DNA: TGTGCCAGCAGCTCTACTAGCGGGGGTCAAGAGACCCAGTACTTC; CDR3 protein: CASSSTSGGQETQYF
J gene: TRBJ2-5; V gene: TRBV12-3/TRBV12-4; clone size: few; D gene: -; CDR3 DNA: TGTGCCAGCAGTTTAGGTGTGGAGACCCAGTACTTC; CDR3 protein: CASSLGVETQYF
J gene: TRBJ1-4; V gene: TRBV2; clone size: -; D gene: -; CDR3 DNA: TGTGCCAGCAGCAGGGGTAATGAAAAACTGTTTTTT; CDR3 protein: CASSRGNEKLFF
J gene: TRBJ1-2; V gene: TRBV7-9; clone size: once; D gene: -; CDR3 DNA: TGTGCCAGCAGCTTAGGTGGCCAGGGCGCTAACTATGGCTACACCTTC; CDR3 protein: CASSLGGQGANYGYTF
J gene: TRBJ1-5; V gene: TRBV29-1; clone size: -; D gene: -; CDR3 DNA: TGCAGCGTCGCAACCGGGACGCGGGTCGATCAGCCCCAGCATTTT; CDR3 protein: CSVATGTRVDQPQHF